In this sample, the clone carrying this TCR beta chain turned up a few times. Its antigen is not identified. Germline lookup yields CDR1 SGHRS and CDR2 YFSETQ. With 3 bases removed from V and 1 base from J, the gap between germline ends came to 10 bases. This CDR3 region has 14 residues. This record comes from a study of shared clonotypes between healthy human individuals. Study-level findings and limits: The study generally estimated greater richness for naive than memory subsets.

Profiled with immunoSEQ multiplex PCR; TCRdb holds only in-frame clones, not every one. Seen here are around 1,000,000 clones, 77% observed once, and the top ten hold 0.89%. The rearrangement links TRBV5-1 to TRBJ2-5; maybe TRBD2 (5 bases). Material for sequencing was memory CD4+ T cells from PBMCs. Subset indicated: CD45RA-negative fraction. The source is a man aged 18 to 30 in good health. Some clones in this sample may be carry-over from other donors' samples. CDR3 coding DNA: TGCGCCAGCAGCTACTCGGGGATCCAAGAGACCCAGTACTTC. Translating gives CASSYSGIQETQYF.